A single sample is the source of the 9 T cell receptor beta chains below, sequenced in a study of monozygotic twins with inflammatory bowel disease. TCRdb reanalyzed the 5' RACE reads and collapses them to one entry per CDR3 protein, without DNA. The sample table sets out 400,000 or so distinct CDR3 sequences. The specimen sequenced was blood. The receptors shown here come from a human donor with ulcerative colitis or Crohn's disease, or a healthy co-twin of an affected twin (not recorded which).

The chain has TRBV6-6 and TRBJ1-4; TCRdb returns TRBD1, unconfirmable since there is no DNA. The CDR3 has 14 amino acids. CDR1 and CDR2 (germline): MNHNY, SVGAGI (reference sequence). This CDR3 is CASSYGQGGEKLFF.

The V and J genes are TRBV4-1 and TRBJ1-4; no DNA is available, so the TRBD1 call from TCRdb remains unchecked. The CDR3 consists of 16 residues. Germline CDR1 is MGHRA and CDR2 is YSYEKL. The CDR3 loop reads CASSQGLRVEDEKLFF.

V and J are TRBV19 and TRBJ2-7. Germline CDR1 and CDR2: LNHDA and SQIVND (reference sequence). The CDR3 extends over 14 amino acids. This chain's CDR3 is CASSTVDSFYEQYF.

The chain combines TRBV30 with TRBJ2-3; TCRdb outputs TRBD2, but without DNA this stays unchecked. CDR3 length: 14 residues. Per germline, CDR1 GTSNPN and CDR2 SVGIG (reference sequence). The CDR3 is CAWDSGLSTDTQYF.

This chain connects TRBV21-1 to TRBJ2-3; the D call from TCRdb, TRBD1, cannot be confirmed without DNA. TRBV21-1 is a listed pseudogene. The CDR3 has 16 amino acids. CDR3 protein: CASSKGRERLTDTQYF.

The J gene is TRBJ1-1, the V gene TRBV5-1. Germline V gene sequence: CDR1 SGHRS, CDR2 YFSETQ. The CDR3 is 13 amino acids. The CDR3 region is CASSFDKNTEAFF.

The chain has TRBV5-1 and TRBJ2-5. This CDR3 contains 16 residues. CDR1 and CDR2 from the germline V gene are SGHRS and YFSETQ. CDR3 loop: CASSLAGMGSQETQYF. The full variable domain, its missing parts supplied by reference TRBV5-1 and TRBJ2-5, is KAGVTQTPRYLIKTRGQQVTLSCSPISGHRSVSWYQQTPGQGLQFLFEYFSETQRNKGNFPGRFSGRQFSNSRSEMNVSTLELGDSALYLCASSLAGMGSQETQYFGPGTRLLVL.

J is TRBJ1-2 and V is TRBV6-2 or TRBV6-3; TCRdb's D call, TRBD1, is unchecked because there is no DNA. The CDR3 length is 16 residues. Germline V gene data show CDR1 as MNHEY and CDR2 as SVGEGT. The CDR3 here is CASSYPKDSLNYGYTF.

The J gene is TRBJ2-1, the V gene TRBV7-9; the TRBD1 assignment by TCRdb is unverifiable without DNA. Per germline, CDR1 SEHNR and CDR2 FQNEAQ (reference sequence). The CDR3 loop spans 14 amino acids. The CDR3 region is CASSATTGSNEQFF.